This entry lists 32 T cell receptor beta chains sequenced from one sample in a study of cytomegalovirus exposure and HLA in healthy donors. PCR involved 60 Vbeta and 13 Jbeta primers. Libraries were prepared by immunoSEQ multiplex PCR; TCRdb keeps only in-frame clonotypes and omits some of them. The repertoire holds 120,000 to 150,000 clones, with less than 90% as singletons. Sequencing was performed on PBMCs. All receptors derive from a boy aged 2 to 10 in good health and CMV-seronegative.

The CDR3 DNA follows: TGTGCCAGCAGCAACCGACCCCCGGGGGGAGGCGAGACCCAGTACTTC. Amino acid sequence: CASSNRPPGGGETQYF. V is TRBV7-2 and J is TRBJ2-5; 7 bases are a match to TRBD2. The V gene's germline CDR1 is SGHTA and CDR2 FQGNSA. With V trimmed by 5 bases and J by 5 bases, 14 bases remained unmatched. The CDR3 runs 16 residues.

This clone was seen just once. The gene calls are TRBV5-6 and TRBJ1-4, with D possibly TRBD1 on 6 matching bases. The CDR3 runs 15 residues. V lost 5 bases and J 1 base, leaving 12 bases between the germline ends. Germline assignment: CDR1 SGHDT and CDR2 YYEEEE. The CDR3 DNA is TGTGCCAGCAGGGCAACAGGGAGAACTAATGAAAAACTGTTTTTT. It specifies CASRATGRTNEKLFF. Full variable domain (outside the CDR3, taken from reference TRBV5-6 and TRBJ1-4): DAGVTQSPTHLIKTRGQQVTLRCSPKSGHDTVSWYQQALGQGPQFIFQYYEEEERQRGNFPDRFSGHQFPNYSSELNVNALLLGDSALYLCASRATGRTNEKLFFGSGTQLSVL.

This clone appeared once. The chain recombines TRBV5-4 with TRBJ2-2; tentative D call: TRBD1 (5 bases). Germline lookup yields CDR1 SGHNT and CDR2 YYREEE (reference sequence). The CDR3 is 17 residues long. Trimming pared 0 bases from V and 3 bases from J, leaving 15 bases between. The DNA of the CDR3 is TGTGCCAGCAGCTTGGAGCCAGCAGGGTCGGACACCGGGGAGCTGTTTTTT. This codes for CASSLEPAGSDTGELFF. The full variable domain, with the rest looked up from reference TRBV5-4 and TRBJ2-2, is ETGVTQSPTHLIKTRGQQVTLRCSSQSGHNTVSWYQQALGQGPQFIFQYYREEENGRGNFPPRFSGLQFPNYSSELNVNALELDDSALYLCASSLEPAGSDTGELFFGEGSRLTVL.

The rearrangement joins TRBV7-2 to TRBJ2-7; 10 bases line up with TRBD2. The CDR3 contains 14 residues. Losses at the gene ends were 0 bases for V and 4 bases for J; bases not matched to a gene: 0. Germline CDR1 reads SGHTA; CDR2 reads FQGNSA. The CDR3 DNA sequence: TGTGCCAGCAGCTTAGCGGGACTAGCGTACGAGCAGTACTTC. Protein sequence: CASSLAGLAYEQYF.

The chain has TRBV28 and TRBJ2-1; weak D call: TRBD1 (5 bases). From germline, CDR1 is MDHEN and CDR2 SYDVKM. V was cut by 3 bases and J by 12 bases, with 18 bases left in between. CDR3 length: 14 amino acids. Here the CDR3 reads CASSLQGSRPVQFF. The CDR3 nucleotides read TGTGCCAGCAGTTTGCAGGGATCGCGGCCGGTGCAGTTCTTC.

The DNA for the CDR3 is TGTGCCAGTAGTATCGGGACAGATAACTATGGCTACACCTTC. Its translation is CASSIGTDNYGYTF. The chain combines TRBV19 with TRBJ1-2, with 7 bases fitting TRBD1. CDR1 and CDR2 from the germline V gene are LNHDA and SQIVND (reference sequence). V was pared by 3 bases and J by 1 base, with 2 bases of the junction left unmatched. This CDR3 region has 14 residues.

V usage is TRBV28 and J usage is TRBJ1-1, with D uncertain. Germline assignment: CDR1 MDHEN and CDR2 SYDVKM. This CDR3 is 16 amino acids long. Trimming cost V 7 bases and J 1 base, with 19 bases left between them. The CDR3 loop is CASTPQRPSRNTEAFF. CDR3 DNA: TGTGCCAGCACCCCCCAGAGGCCCTCGAGGAACACTGAAGCTTTCTTT.

V is TRBV5-4 and J is TRBJ2-2, with 14 bases identical to TRBD2. The CDR3 covers 16 residues. V lost 4 bases, J lost 4 bases, and 3 bases stayed unmatched. The germline CDR1 and CDR2 sequences are SGHNT and YYREEE (reference sequence). The DNA of the CDR3 is TGTGCCAGCAGCAAGACTAGCGGGAGGGGCACCGGGGAGCTGTTTTTT. Protein product: CASSKTSGRGTGELFF.

The V and J genes are TRBV4-1 and TRBJ2-7, with D perhaps TRBD2 (6 bases). Germline V gene data show CDR1 as MGHRA and CDR2 as YSYEKL. Deletions cut 0 bases from V and 1 base from J, with 22 bases between. The CDR3 runs to 19 residues. The CDR3 loop reads CASSQEKIGAAGGSYEQYF. The CDR3, as DNA: TGCGCCAGCAGCCAAGAAAAGATAGGTGCAGCGGGCGGATCCTACGAGCAGTACTTC.

A few counts support this clone. The CDR3 region is CASSEVGARYEQYF. CDR3 in DNA: TGCGCCAGCAGTGAGGTGGGGGCGCGCTACGAGCAGTACTTC. The chain couples TRBV10-2 to TRBJ2-7, with TRBD1 as a possible D gene (6 bases). The CDR3 runs 14 residues. The V gene lost 2 bases and the J gene lost 3 bases, with 11 bases spanning the gap. Germline CDR1 WSHSY, CDR2 SAAADI.

CDR3 nucleotides: TGTGCCAGCAGTGAACCGACGTCGAGACATACCCTTAATCAGCCCCAGCATTTT. Its protein product is CASSEPTSRHTLNQPQHF. This chain uses TRBV6-1 with TRBJ1-5; D is unclear. Germline V gene lookup returns CDR1 MNHNS and CDR2 SASEGT. The CDR3 loop spans 18 amino acids. Trimming left V 2 bases short and J 4 bases short, with 21 bases between.

V and J are TRBV2 and TRBJ1-2, with D unresolved. The CDR3 length is 14 residues. V dropped 4 bases and J dropped 3 bases, with 12 bases sitting between them. CDR1 SNHLY and CDR2 FYNNEI come from the germline V gene. The CDR3 is CASSVRVRDYGYTF. The CDR3, as DNA: TGTGCCAGCAGTGTGAGGGTTAGGGACTATGGCTACACCTTC. Full variable domain (missing parts from reference TRBV2 and TRBJ1-2): EPEVTQTPSHQVTQMGQEVILRCVPISNHLYFYWYRQILGQKVEFLVSFYNNEISEKSEIFDDQFSVERPDGSNFTLKIRSTKLEDSAMYFCASSVRVRDYGYTFGSGTRLTVV.

The J gene is TRBJ2-7, the V gene TRBV4-1, with D maybe TRBD1 (6 bases). The germline V gene has CDR1 MGHRA and CDR2 YSYEKL. CDR3 length: 13 residues. With 0 bases removed from V and 4 bases from J, the gap between germline ends came to 7 bases. The CDR3 DNA reads as TGCGCCAGCAGCCAAGAACAGGGTTACGAGCAGTACTTC. Translated, it gives CASSQEQGYEQYF.

The chain uses TRBV4-1 and TRBJ2-3, with 7 bases that match TRBD2. After removal of 4 bases from V and 4 bases from J, the junction contained 17 bases not matched to a gene. Germline V CDR1 and CDR2: MGHRA, YSYEKL. The CDR3 has 18 amino acids. The CDR3 reads CASSLRIIPGGFSDTQYF. CDR3 bases: TGCGCCAGCAGCCTAAGAATCATCCCGGGGGGTTTCTCAGATACGCAGTATTTT.

This clone came up a few times. V usage is TRBV10-1 and J usage is TRBJ1-1, with D perhaps matching TRBD1 (5 bases). Germline loops: CDR1 WNHNN, CDR2 SYGVQD (reference sequence). V was trimmed by 6 bases and J by 0 bases, leaving 8 bases between them. CDR3 length: 13 residues. CDR3 residues: CASSQGMNTEAFF. The CDR3 DNA reads TGCGCCAGCAGCCAGGGCATGAACACTGAAGCTTTCTTT.

The gene calls are TRBV28 and TRBJ1-5; D not certain. Trimming left V 6 bases short and J 6 bases short, with 6 bases between. This CDR3 has 11 residues. Germline assignment: CDR1 MDHEN and CDR2 SYDVKM. The CDR3, as DNA: TGTGCCAGCAGCGAGGGTCAGCCCCAGCATTTT. Its protein product is CASSEGQPQHF.

The gene calls are TRBV27 and TRBJ2-3; 8 bases agree with TRBD1. Germline values: CDR1 MNHEY, CDR2 SMNVEV (reference sequence). The CDR3 loop spans 14 amino acids. Trimming at V came to 5 bases and at J to 1 base, leaving 2 bases not matched to a gene. The CDR3 is CASSRTGRTDTQYF. DNA for the CDR3: TGTGCCAGCAGTCGGACAGGGCGCACAGATACGCAGTATTTT.

The chain combines TRBV9 with TRBJ1-1; no reliable D call. Germline CDR1 reads SGDLS; CDR2 reads YYNGEE. V was clipped by 7 bases and J by 0 bases, with 7 bases between them. The CDR3 totals 12 residues. CDR3 in DNA: TGTGCCAGCCATCCGGTGAACACTGAAGCTTTCTTT. Protein: CASHPVNTEAFF.

The table lists this clone with a count of one. This sequence joins TRBV27 and TRBJ2-1, with TRBD1 as a possible D gene (6 bases). Germline V lookup: CDR1 MNHEY, CDR2 SMNVEV (reference sequence). The CDR3 is made up of 18 amino acids. V lost 0 bases to trimming and J lost 3 bases, with 18 bases between them. CDR3 nucleotides: TGTGCCAGCAGTTTATCTCAGAGGGGGAACCCTTTCTACAATGAGCAGTTCTTC. Amino acid sequence: CASSLSQRGNPFYNEQFF.

The chain employs TRBV7-8 and TRBJ1-2; TRBD1 might be the D (5 bases). Deletions cut 0 bases from V and 9 bases from J, with 11 bases between. Looked up from germline, CDR1 is SGHVS and CDR2 is FQNEAQ. The CDR3 covers 13 residues. The chain's CDR3 is CASSLALGGSYTF. DNA of the CDR3: TGTGCCAGCAGCTTAGCGCTGGGGGGTAGCTACACCTTC. The full variable domain, with the rest looked up from reference TRBV7-8 and TRBJ1-2, is GAGVSQSPRYKVAKRGQDVALRCDPISGHVSLFWYQQALGQGPEFLTYFQNEAQLDKSGLPSDRFFAERPEGSVSTLKIQRTQQEDSAVYLCASSLALGGSYTFGSGTRLTVV.

The rearrangement links TRBV12-5 to TRBJ2-7; 9 nucleotides align to TRBD2. V shed 5 bases and J 2 bases; nucleotides not matched to a gene: 28. Looked up from germline, CDR1 is LGHNT and CDR2 is FRNRAP. CDR3 length equals 22 residues. Here the CDR3 reads CASGGVVAGSLPGGRAAYEQYF. In DNA form, the CDR3 reads TGTGCTAGTGGTGGGGTGGTTGCAGGGTCTCTTCCTGGCGGGAGGGCCGCCTACGAGCAGTACTTC.

The rearrangement uses TRBV18 and TRBJ2-7, with a possible D match to TRBD1 (6 bases). Germline values: CDR1 KGHSH, CDR2 LQKENI. The ends were cut back, 3 bases at V and 6 bases at J, with 12 bases in the middle. This CDR3 is built from 13 residues. CDR3 residues: CASSPGQLFEQYF. In DNA, the CDR3 is TGTGCCAGCTCACCCGGACAGCTTTTCGAGCAGTACTTC.

The chain has TRBV18 and TRBJ1-1; D not certain. V lost 0 bases and J lost 1, with 9 bases in between. The CDR3 loop spans 15 amino acids. Germline-derived CDR1 and CDR2 are KGHSH and LQKENI. CDR3 coding DNA: TGTGCCAGCTCACCACCCAGCGGACGGAACACTGAAGCTTTCTTT. It specifies CASSPPSGRNTEAFF.

This clone was recorded a few times. The J gene is TRBJ2-2, the V gene TRBV5-4, with a weak D call TRBD2 (5 bases). The V gene's germline CDR1 is SGHNT and CDR2 YYREEE (reference sequence). The V and J ends lost 5 bases and 5 bases respectively, with 13 bases between them. CDR3 length: 14 amino acids. The CDR3 protein is CASSRSEVTGELFF. The CDR3 coding sequence is TGTGCCAGCAGTCGCTCGGAGGTGACCGGGGAGCTGTTTTTT. Combining the CDR3 with reference TRBV5-4 and TRBJ2-2 gives the whole variable domain ETGVTQSPTHLIKTRGQQVTLRCSSQSGHNTVSWYQQALGQGPQFIFQYYREEENGRGNFPPRFSGLQFPNYSSELNVNALELDDSALYLCASSRSEVTGELFFGEGSRLTVL.

This clone was seen more than once but under ten times. The CDR3 nucleotides are TGTGCCAGCAGCGTACAGGGTAGTCAGACCCAGTACTTC. This gives the protein CASSVQGSQTQYF. This chain connects TRBV7-2 to TRBJ2-5; D is possibly TRBD1 (6 bases). V was cut by 5 bases and J by 6 bases, with 13 bases left in between. This CDR3 has 13 amino acids. Germline assignment: CDR1 SGHTA and CDR2 FQGNSA.

The J gene is TRBJ1-1, the V gene TRBV9; D is unclear. There are 14 residues in the CDR3. The germline V gene has CDR1 SGDLS and CDR2 YYNGEE. V gave up 0 bases and J gave up 5 bases, with 11 bases separating them. The CDR3 here is CASSVDIRITEAFF. The CDR3, as DNA: TGTGCCAGCAGCGTAGATATTAGAATTACTGAAGCTTTCTTT.

The chain uses TRBV5-4 and TRBJ2-1, with D possibly matching TRBD2 (6 bases). The CDR3 totals 14 residues. V was cut by 0 bases and J by 5 bases, with 9 bases left in between. Germline CDR1 is SGHNT and CDR2 is YYREEE (reference sequence). The CDR3 sequence: CASSLVPGDNEQFF. The CDR3 DNA sequence: TGTGCCAGCAGCTTGGTTCCGGGGGACAATGAGCAGTTCTTC.

The rearrangement joins TRBV4-1 to TRBJ2-2; a possible D gene is TRBD2 (6 bases). Deletions cut 2 bases from V and 2 bases from J, with 15 bases between. CDR1 is MGHRA, CDR2 YSYEKL, per germline. CDR3 length equals 17 residues. CDR3 in DNA: TGCGCCAGCAGCCAACTTATCGGGGGTTTTAACACCGGGGAGCTGTTTTTT. It encodes CASSQLIGGFNTGELFF.

V and J are TRBV9 and TRBJ2-1, with D possibly matching TRBD1 (6 bases). The ends were cut back, 0 bases at V and 8 bases at J, with 15 bases in the middle. This CDR3 spans 15 amino acids. CDR1 and CDR2 from the germline V gene are SGDLS and YYNGEE. CDR3 sequence reads: CASSVDAGAWDEQFF. In DNA, the CDR3 is TGTGCCAGCAGCGTAGATGCAGGGGCCTGGGATGAGCAGTTCTTC. The full variable domain, its missing parts supplied by reference TRBV9 and TRBJ2-1, is DSGVTQTPKHLITATGQRVTLRCSPRSGDLSVYWYQQSLDQGLQFLIQYYNGEERAKGNILERFSAQQFPDLHSELNLSSLELGDSALYFCASSVDAGAWDEQFFGPGTRLTVL.

Here the CDR3 DNA reads TGTGCCAGCAGCCATAGAGGACTAGCGGGGGGATCTAGCACAGATACGCAGTATTTT. This sequence encodes CASSHRGLAGGSSTDTQYF. The genes are TRBV13 and TRBJ2-3; the match to TRBD2 covers 14 bases. The germline gives CDR1 PRHDT, CDR2 FYEKMQ (reference sequence). This CDR3 is built from 19 residues. The junction had 10 bases not matched to a gene; V was cut back by 5 bases and J by 0 bases.

This rearrangement joins TRBV7-6 to TRBJ2-7; 9 bases are a match to TRBD1. Germline values: CDR1 SGHVS, CDR2 FNYEAQ. The CDR3 runs to 14 residues. Trimming removed 5 bases from V and 3 bases from J; junction bases left unmatched: 5. The CDR3 DNA sequence: TGTGCCAGCAGCCTGGCGACAGGGGGCTACGAGCAGTACTTC. It specifies CASSLATGGYEQYF. Looking up the rest from reference TRBV7-6 and TRBJ2-7 gives the full variable domain: GAGVSQSPRYKVTKRGQDVALRCDPISGHVSLYWYRQALGQGPEFLTYFNYEAQQDKSGLPNDRFSAERPEGSISTLTIQRTEQRDSAMYRCASSLATGGYEQYFGPGTRLTVT.

The chain carries TRBV10-2 and TRBJ2-4; 10 bases fit TRBD1. The V segment lost 8 bases and the J segment 5 bases; nucleotides outside the gene matches: 12. Looked up from germline, CDR1 is WSHSY and CDR2 is SAAADI. This CDR3 has 16 residues. CDR3 sequence: CASRSNLTGGQNIQYF. The CDR3 region has the DNA TGCGCCAGCCGGTCCAACCTGACAGGGGGCCAAAACATTCAGTACTTC.